The rows below give T cell receptor beta chains drawn from one sample of a study of blood T cell repertoires in COVID-19. Sequencing was performed with immunoSEQ multiplex PCR; in TCRdb, only in-frame clones are kept and a portion is missing. Of about 210,000 clones listed, about four fifths are singletons. The sequencing sample was made of peripheral blood. These receptor sequences come from a woman aged 40 to 50 with acute or convalescent COVID-19. CDR3s include the opening cysteine and the closing phenylalanine or tryptophan. The D gene is left open where the match is weak. The size field is filled for only some rows; it gives once, few, many or a size class.

V gene: TRBV7-9
D gene: NA
J gene: TRBJ2-7
clone size: NA
CDR3 protein: CASSHSLTGEDF
CDR3 DNA: TGTGCCAGCAGTCACAGTCTCACGGGAGAAGACTTC

V gene: TRBV10-3
D gene: TRBD2
J gene: TRBJ2-7
clone size: NA
CDR3 protein: CAISESSSGLYEQYF
CDR3 DNA: TGTGCCATCAGTGAGTCGTCTAGCGGGCTTTACGAGCAGTACTTC

V gene: TRBV12-3/TRBV12-4
D gene: NA
J gene: TRBJ1-2
clone size: NA
CDR3 protein: CASRLGGEGYTF
CDR3 DNA: TGTGCCAGCCGTTTAGGGGGGGAAGGCTACACCTTC

V gene: TRBV3-1/TRBV3-2
D gene: NA
J gene: TRBJ2-1
clone size: NA
CDR3 protein: CASSQSETGYNEQFF
CDR3 DNA: TGTGCCAGCAGCCAGTCGGAGACGGGATACAATGAGCAGTTCTTC

V gene: TRBV24-1
D gene: TRBD2
J gene: TRBJ2-1
clone size: few
CDR3 protein: CATSDPTEGGGDNEQFF
CDR3 DNA: TGTGCCACCAGTGACCCCACCGAGGGCGGGGGGGATAATGAGCAGTTCTTC

V gene: TRBV11-1
D gene: NA
J gene: TRBJ2-1
clone size: NA
CDR3 protein: CASAGRSDNEQFF
CDR3 DNA: TGTGCCAGCGCGGGGCGGAGCGACAATGAGCAGTTCTTC

V gene: TRBV19
D gene: TRBD1
J gene: TRBJ2-2
clone size: NA
CDR3 protein: CASTPTGAAGAFMAGELFF
CDR3 DNA: TGTGCCAGTACCCCGACAGGGGCGGCAGGGGCCTTCATGGCCGGGGAGCTGTTTTTT

V gene: TRBV24-1
D gene: TRBD1
J gene: TRBJ2-2
clone size: NA
CDR3 protein: CATSELQGAGELFF
CDR3 DNA: TGTGCCACCAGTGAGTTACAGGGGGCCGGGGAGCTGTTTTTT

V gene: TRBV19
D gene: TRBD1
J gene: TRBJ1-2
clone size: NA
CDR3 protein: CASRMSTGAFLYGYTF
CDR3 DNA: TGTGCCAGTAGGATGAGCACAGGGGCCTTTCTCTATGGCTACACCTTC

V gene: TRBV19
D gene: TRBD1
J gene: TRBJ1-2
clone size: NA
CDR3 protein: CASSRDRQGGYTF
CDR3 DNA: TGTGCCAGTAGTAGGGACAGGCAGGGTGGCTACACCTTC

V gene: TRBV6-6
D gene: NA
J gene: TRBJ1-2
clone size: NA
CDR3 protein: CASSYSFGGNYGYTF
CDR3 DNA: TGTGCCAGCAGTTACTCTTTCGGGGGAAACTATGGCTACACCTTC

V gene: TRBV10-3
D gene: NA
J gene: TRBJ1-4
clone size: NA
CDR3 protein: CAISELRGIGEKLFF
CDR3 DNA: TGTGCCATCAGTGAGCTCCGAGGGATAGGTGAAAAACTGTTTTTT

V gene: TRBV3-1/TRBV3-2
D gene: TRBD1
J gene: TRBJ2-1
clone size: NA
CDR3 protein: CASSPGQGSYNEQFF
CDR3 DNA: TGTGCCAGCAGCCCCGGACAGGGTTCCTACAATGAGCAGTTCTTC

V gene: TRBV28
D gene: TRBD2
J gene: TRBJ2-5
clone size: once
CDR3 protein: CASRARGLAGGETQYF
CDR3 DNA: TGTGCCAGCAGGGCCAGAGGACTAGCGGGGGGGGAGACCCAGTACTTC

V gene: TRBV18
D gene: TRBD1
J gene: TRBJ1-4
clone size: once
CDR3 protein: CASSPDRGRNEKLFF
CDR3 DNA: TGTGCCAGCTCCCCCGACAGGGGTAGGAATGAAAAACTGTTTTTT

V gene: TRBV25-1
D gene: TRBD2
J gene: TRBJ2-3
clone size: once
CDR3 protein: CASSVSGGGTQYF
CDR3 DNA: TGTGCCAGCAGTGTCTCGGGAGGGGGTACGCAGTATTTT

V gene: TRBV5-1
D gene: TRBD2
J gene: TRBJ2-3
clone size: NA
CDR3 protein: CASSLMASGGATDTQYF
CDR3 DNA: TGCGCCAGCAGCTTGATGGCAAGCGGGGGGGCAACAGATACGCAGTATTTT

V gene: TRBV21-1
D gene: NA
J gene: TRBJ2-6
clone size: NA
CDR3 protein: CASSLRKSAGANVLTF
CDR3 DNA: TGTGCCAGCAGCCTCCGGAAAAGCGCGGGGGCCAACGTCCTGACTTTC

V gene: TRBV5-1
D gene: NA
J gene: TRBJ2-2
clone size: NA
CDR3 protein: CASSFAGYTGELFF
CDR3 DNA: TGCGCCAGCAGCTTTGCGGGTTATACCGGGGAGCTGTTTTTT

V gene: TRBV6-4
D gene: NA
J gene: TRBJ2-1
clone size: NA
CDR3 protein: CASSDSSLREQFF
CDR3 DNA: TGTGCCAGCAGTGACTCGAGTCTGCGCGAGCAGTTCTTC

V gene: TRBV6-6
D gene: TRBD2
J gene: TRBJ2-3
clone size: NA
CDR3 protein: CASKRTSGETDTQYF
CDR3 DNA: TGTGCCAGCAAACGGACTAGCGGGGAAACAGATACGCAGTATTTT

V gene: TRBV27
D gene: NA
J gene: TRBJ1-2
clone size: NA
CDR3 protein: CASSLALAGGRNGYTF
CDR3 DNA: TGTGCCAGCAGTTTAGCCCTCGCGGGCGGGAGGAATGGCTACACCTTC

V gene: TRBV30
D gene: TRBD2
J gene: TRBJ2-7
clone size: NA
CDR3 protein: CASHGGLASYEQYF
CDR3 DNA: TGTGCCTCCCACGGGGGACTAGCTTCCTACGAGCAGTACTTC

V gene: TRBV14
D gene: TRBD1
J gene: TRBJ2-7
clone size: once
CDR3 protein: CASSPRQGPYEQYF
CDR3 DNA: TGTGCCAGCAGCCCCCGACAGGGACCCTACGAGCAGTACTTC

V gene: TRBV5-8
D gene: TRBD2
J gene: TRBJ2-3
clone size: NA
CDR3 protein: CASSLPGGADTQYF
CDR3 DNA: TGTGCCAGCAGCTTGCCCGGGGGGGCAGATACGCAGTATTTT

V gene: TRBV5-4
D gene: TRBD1
J gene: TRBJ2-5
clone size: NA
CDR3 protein: CASNSGGQGQETQYF
CDR3 DNA: TGTGCCAGCAACTCAGGGGGACAGGGACAAGAGACCCAGTACTTC